The present T cell receptor (beta chain) was sequenced within a study of shared clonotypes between healthy human individuals. Trimming left V 2 bases short and J 4 bases short, with 9 bases between. The CDR3 is 14 amino acids. Germline lookup yields CDR1 ENHRY and CDR2 SYGVKD. As concerns this clone: Distinct nucleotide sequences in the sample also encode this CDR3.

The method was immunoSEQ multiplex PCR; TCRdb's version includes in-frame clones alone and lacks a portion of them. The repertoire holds about 2.3 million clones, 92% seen once, with approximately 0.41% in the top ten. The TCR was taken from a man younger than 35 in good health. Some clones in this sample may be carry-over from other donors' samples. This rearrangement joins TRBV10-3 to TRBJ1-5; D unclear. The sample taken for sequencing was naive CD4+ T cells from PBMCs. Subset given: CD45RA+ positively selected. The CDR3 bases are TGTGCCATCAGTGAGAGCTATGGGAATCAGCCCCAGCATTTT. Translated: CAISESYGNQPQHF.